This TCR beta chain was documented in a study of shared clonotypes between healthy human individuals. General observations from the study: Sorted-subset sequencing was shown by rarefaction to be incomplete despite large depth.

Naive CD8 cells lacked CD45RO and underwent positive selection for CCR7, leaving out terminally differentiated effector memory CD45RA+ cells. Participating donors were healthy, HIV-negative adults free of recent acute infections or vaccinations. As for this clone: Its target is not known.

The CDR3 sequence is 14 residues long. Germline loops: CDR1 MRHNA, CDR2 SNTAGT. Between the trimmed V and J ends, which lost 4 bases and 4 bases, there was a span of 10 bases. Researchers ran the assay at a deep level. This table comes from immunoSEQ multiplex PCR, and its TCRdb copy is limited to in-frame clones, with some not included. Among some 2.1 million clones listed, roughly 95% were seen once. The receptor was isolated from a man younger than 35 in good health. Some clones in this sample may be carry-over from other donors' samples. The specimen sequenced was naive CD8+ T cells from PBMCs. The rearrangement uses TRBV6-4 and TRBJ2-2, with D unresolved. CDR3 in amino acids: CASSVAETTGELFF. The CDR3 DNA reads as TGTGCCAGCAGTGTGGCGGAGACCACCGGGGAGCTGTTTTTT.